In this sample, the clone carrying this T cell receptor beta chain turned up a few times. This specimen comes from a study of patients and donors after allogeneic stem cell transplantation. A single record per CDR3 protein comes from TCRdb applying MiXCR to the RT-PCR reads. Among about 110,000 distinct CDR3 sequences listed, around 35% were seen once. Per germline, CDR1 SNHLY and CDR2 FYNNEI. Between the trimmed V and J ends, which lost 6 bases and 6 bases, there was a span of 13 bases. The CDR3 is 13 amino acids. This clonotype was obtained from a human donor who was either an allogeneic HSCT recipient or a stem cell or donor lymphocyte infusion donor (not recorded which). It is not recorded whose cells these are; they may come from a transplant donor. This sequence joins TRBV2 and TRBJ2-3; D remains unclear. The source material was blood, either unsorted or a sorted T cell fraction (not recorded which). The CDR3 is CASRGPVVDTQYF. DNA for the CDR3: TGTGCCAGCAGGGGCCCTGTGGTGGATACGCAGTATTTT. The whole variable domain, remainder taken from reference TRBV2 and TRBJ2-3, is EPEVTQTPSHQVTQMGQEVILRCVPISNHLYFYWYRQILGQKVEFLVSFYNNEISEKSEIFDDQFSVERPDGSNFTLKIRSTKLEDSAMYFCASRGPVVDTQYFGPGTRLTVL.